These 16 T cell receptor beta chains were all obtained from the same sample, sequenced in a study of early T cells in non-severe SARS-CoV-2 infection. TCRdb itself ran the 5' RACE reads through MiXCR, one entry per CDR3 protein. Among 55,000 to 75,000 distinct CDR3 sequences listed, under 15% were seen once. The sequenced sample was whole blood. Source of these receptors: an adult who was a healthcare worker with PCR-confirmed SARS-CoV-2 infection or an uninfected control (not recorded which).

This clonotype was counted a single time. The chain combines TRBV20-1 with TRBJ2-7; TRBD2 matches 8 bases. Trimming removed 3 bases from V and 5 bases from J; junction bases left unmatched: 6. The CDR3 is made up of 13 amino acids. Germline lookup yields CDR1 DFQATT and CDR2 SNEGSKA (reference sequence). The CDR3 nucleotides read TGCAGTGCTAGGTTAGCGGGACGTAACGAGCAGTACTTC. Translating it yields CSARLAGRNEQYF.

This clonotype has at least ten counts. CDR3 region: CASSLGGQGGYEQYF. DNA of the CDR3: TGCGCCAGCAGCTTGGGGGGACAGGGAGGGTACGAGCAGTACTTC. This chain connects TRBV5-1 to TRBJ2-7; 9 positions agree with TRBD1. The CDR3 consists of 15 residues. In germline, CDR1 is SGHRS, CDR2 YFSETQ. V trimming: 0 bases; J trimming: 4 bases; junction bases outside the gene matches: 5.

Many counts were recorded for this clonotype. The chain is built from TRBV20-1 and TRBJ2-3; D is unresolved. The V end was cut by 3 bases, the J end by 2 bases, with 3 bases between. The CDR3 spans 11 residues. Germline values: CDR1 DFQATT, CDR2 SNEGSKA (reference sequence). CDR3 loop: CSARHTDTQYF. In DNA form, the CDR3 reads TGCAGTGCTAGGCACACAGATACGCAGTATTTT.

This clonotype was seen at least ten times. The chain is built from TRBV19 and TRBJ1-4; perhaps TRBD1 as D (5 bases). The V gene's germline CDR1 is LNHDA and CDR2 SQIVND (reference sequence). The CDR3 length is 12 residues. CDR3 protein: CAVQATNEKLFF. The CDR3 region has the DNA TGTGCGGTACAGGCAACTAATGAAAAACTGTTTTTT.

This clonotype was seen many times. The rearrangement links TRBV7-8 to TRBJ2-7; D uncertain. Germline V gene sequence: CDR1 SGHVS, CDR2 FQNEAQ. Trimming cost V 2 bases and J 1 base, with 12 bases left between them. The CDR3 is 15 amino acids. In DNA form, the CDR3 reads TGTGCCAGCAGCTTAATGGCAGGCAATTCCTACGAGCAGTACTTC. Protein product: CASSLMAGNSYEQYF.

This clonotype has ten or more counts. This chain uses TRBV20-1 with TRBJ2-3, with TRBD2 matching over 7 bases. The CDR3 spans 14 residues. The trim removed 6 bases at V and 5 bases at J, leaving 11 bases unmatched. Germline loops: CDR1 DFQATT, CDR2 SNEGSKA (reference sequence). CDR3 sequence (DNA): TGCAGTGCCCAACGGGGGGAGAGTTTAGATACGCAGTATTTT. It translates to CSAQRGESLDTQYF.

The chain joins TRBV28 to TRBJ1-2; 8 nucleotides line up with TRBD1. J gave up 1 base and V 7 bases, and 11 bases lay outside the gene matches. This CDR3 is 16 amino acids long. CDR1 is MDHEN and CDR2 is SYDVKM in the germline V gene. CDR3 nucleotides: TGTGCCAGCACCTCCCGACAGGGGACGAATAACTATGGCTACACCTTC. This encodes CASTSRQGTNNYGYTF.

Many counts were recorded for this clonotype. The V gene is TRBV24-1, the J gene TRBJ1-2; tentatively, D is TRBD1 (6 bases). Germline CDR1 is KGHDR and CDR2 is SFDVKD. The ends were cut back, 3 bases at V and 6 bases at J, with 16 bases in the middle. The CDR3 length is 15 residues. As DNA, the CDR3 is TGTGCCACCAGTGATCCTCTAGGGGGGCCTGATGGCTACACCTTC. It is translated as CATSDPLGGPDGYTF.

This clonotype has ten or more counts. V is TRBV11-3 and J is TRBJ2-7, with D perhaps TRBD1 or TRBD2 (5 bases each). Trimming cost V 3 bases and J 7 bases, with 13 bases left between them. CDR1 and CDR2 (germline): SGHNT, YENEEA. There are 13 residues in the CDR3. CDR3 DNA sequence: TGTGCCAGCAGCTTCTCTCTAGAGGGGGAGCAGTACTTC. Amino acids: CASSFSLEGEQYF.

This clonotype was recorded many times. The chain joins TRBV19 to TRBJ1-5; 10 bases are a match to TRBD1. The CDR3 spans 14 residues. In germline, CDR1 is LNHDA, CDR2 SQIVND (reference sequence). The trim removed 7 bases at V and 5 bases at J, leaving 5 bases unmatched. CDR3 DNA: TGTGCCAGTATCGGGGACAGGGGCTATCAGCCCCAGCATTTT. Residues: CASIGDRGYQPQHF.

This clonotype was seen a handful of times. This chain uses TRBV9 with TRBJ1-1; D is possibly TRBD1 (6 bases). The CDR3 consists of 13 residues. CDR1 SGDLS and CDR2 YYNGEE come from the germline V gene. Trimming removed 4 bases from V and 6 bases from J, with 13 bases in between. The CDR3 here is CASSHAGAAEAFF. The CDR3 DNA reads TGTGCCAGCAGCCACGCGGGGGCCGCTGAAGCTTTCTTT.

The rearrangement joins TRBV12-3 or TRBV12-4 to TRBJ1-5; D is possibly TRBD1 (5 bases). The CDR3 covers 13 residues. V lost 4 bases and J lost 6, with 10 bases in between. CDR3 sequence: CASSSTAPQPQHF. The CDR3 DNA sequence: TGTGCCAGCAGTTCGACAGCACCTCAGCCCCAGCATTTT.

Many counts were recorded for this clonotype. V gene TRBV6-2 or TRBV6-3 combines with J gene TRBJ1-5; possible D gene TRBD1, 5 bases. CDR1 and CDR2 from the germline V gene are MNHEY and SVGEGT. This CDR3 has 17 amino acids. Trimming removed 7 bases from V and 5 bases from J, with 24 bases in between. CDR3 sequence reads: CASNVRRNQGGDQPQHF. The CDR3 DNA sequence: TGTGCCAGCAACGTTAGGCGGAATCAGGGAGGGGATCAGCCCCAGCATTTT.

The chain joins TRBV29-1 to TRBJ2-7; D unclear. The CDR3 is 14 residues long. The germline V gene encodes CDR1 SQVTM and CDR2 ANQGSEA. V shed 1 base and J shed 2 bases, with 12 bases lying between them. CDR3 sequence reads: CSVEAVEHPYEQYF. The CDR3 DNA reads TGCAGCGTTGAAGCGGTAGAGCACCCCTACGAGCAGTACTTC.

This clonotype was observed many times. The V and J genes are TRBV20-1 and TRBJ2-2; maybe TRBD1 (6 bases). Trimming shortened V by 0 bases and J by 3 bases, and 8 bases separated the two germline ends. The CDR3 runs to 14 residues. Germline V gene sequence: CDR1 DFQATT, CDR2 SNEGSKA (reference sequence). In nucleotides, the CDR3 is TGCAGTGCTAGAGAGGGGGCTGACACCGGGGAGCTGTTTTTT. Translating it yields CSAREGADTGELFF.

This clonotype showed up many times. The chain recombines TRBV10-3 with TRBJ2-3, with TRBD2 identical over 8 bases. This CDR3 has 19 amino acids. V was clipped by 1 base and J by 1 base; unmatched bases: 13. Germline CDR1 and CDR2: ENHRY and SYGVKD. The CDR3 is CAISEFRSGSPLGTDTQYF. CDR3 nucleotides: TGTGCCATCAGTGAGTTTCGGAGCGGGAGTCCTCTCGGCACAGATACGCAGTATTTT.